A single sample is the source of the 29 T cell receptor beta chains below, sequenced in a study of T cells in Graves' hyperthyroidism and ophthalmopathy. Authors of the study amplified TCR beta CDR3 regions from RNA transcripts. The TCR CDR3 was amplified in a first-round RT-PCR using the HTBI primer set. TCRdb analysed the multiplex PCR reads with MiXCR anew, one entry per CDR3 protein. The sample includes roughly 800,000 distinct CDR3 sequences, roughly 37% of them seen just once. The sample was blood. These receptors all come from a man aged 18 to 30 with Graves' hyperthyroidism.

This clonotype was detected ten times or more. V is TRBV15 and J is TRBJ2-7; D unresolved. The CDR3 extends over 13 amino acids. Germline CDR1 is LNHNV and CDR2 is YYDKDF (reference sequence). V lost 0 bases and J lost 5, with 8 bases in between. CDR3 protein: CATSREVSNEQYF. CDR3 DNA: TGTGCCACCAGCAGAGAAGTCAGCAACGAGCAGTACTTC.

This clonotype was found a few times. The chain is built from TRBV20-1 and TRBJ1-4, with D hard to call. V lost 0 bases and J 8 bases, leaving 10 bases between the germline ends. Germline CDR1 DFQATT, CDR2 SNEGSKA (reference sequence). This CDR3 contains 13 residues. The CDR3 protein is CSAREPGREKLFF. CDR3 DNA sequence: TGCAGTGCTAGAGAGCCCGGGAGGGAAAAACTGTTTTTT.

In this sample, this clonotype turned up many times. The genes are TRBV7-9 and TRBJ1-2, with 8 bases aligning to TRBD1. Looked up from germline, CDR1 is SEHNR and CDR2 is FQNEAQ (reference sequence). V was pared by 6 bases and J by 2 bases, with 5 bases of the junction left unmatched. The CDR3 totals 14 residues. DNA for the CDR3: TGTGCCAGCAGTCCTACAGGGGGGAACTATGGCTACACCTTC. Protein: CASSPTGGNYGYTF.

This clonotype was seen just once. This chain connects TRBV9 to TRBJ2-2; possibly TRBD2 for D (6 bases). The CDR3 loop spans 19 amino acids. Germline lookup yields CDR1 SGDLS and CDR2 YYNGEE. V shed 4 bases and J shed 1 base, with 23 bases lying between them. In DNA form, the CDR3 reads TGTGCCAGCAGCCATCGGACGAGGGAGGCGGACCTGAACACCGGGGAGCTGTTTTTT. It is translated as CASSHRTREADLNTGELFF.

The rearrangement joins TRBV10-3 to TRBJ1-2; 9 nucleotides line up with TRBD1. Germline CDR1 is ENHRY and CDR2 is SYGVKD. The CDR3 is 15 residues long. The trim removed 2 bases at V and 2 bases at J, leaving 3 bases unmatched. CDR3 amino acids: CAISETGQGNYGYTF. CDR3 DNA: TGTGCCATCAGTGAGACGGGACAGGGAAACTATGGCTACACCTTC.

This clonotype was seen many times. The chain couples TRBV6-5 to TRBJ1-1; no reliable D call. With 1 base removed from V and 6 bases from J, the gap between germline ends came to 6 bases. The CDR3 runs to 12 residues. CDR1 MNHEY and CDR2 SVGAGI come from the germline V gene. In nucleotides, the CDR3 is TGTGCCAGCAGTTACTTCACAGCTGAAGCTTTCTTT. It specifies CASSYFTAEAFF.

The CDR3 is CASSGQGPGYEQYF. The CDR3 region has the DNA TGTGCCAGCAGTGGACAGGGCCCCGGGTACGAGCAGTACTTC. The chain uses TRBV2 and TRBJ2-7, with TRBD1 matching over 7 bases. CDR1 and CDR2 from the germline V gene are SNHLY and FYNNEI. The CDR3 length is 14 residues. The trim removed 4 bases at V and 4 bases at J, leaving 7 bases unmatched.

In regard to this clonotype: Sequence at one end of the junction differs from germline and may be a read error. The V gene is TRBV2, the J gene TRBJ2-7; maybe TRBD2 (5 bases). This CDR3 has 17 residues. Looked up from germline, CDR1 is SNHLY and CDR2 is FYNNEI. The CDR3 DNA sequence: TGTGCCAGCAGCGTATCAGGTGGGGAGCATTTGATCTACGAGCATTACTTC. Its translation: CASSVSGGEHLIYEHYF.

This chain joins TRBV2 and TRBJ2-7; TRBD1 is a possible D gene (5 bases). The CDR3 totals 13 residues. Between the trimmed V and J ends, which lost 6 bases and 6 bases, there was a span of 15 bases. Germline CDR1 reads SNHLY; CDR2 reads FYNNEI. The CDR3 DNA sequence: TGTGCCAGCAGCCAACCCACAGGCTCCGAGCAGTACTTC. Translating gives CASSQPTGSEQYF.

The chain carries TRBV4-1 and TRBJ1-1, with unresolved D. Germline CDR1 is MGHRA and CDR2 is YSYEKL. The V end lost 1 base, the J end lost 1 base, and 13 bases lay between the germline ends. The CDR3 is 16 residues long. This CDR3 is CASSQAGSPKNTEAFF. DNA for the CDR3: TGCGCCAGCAGCCAAGCGGGATCCCCCAAGAACACTGAAGCTTTCTTT.

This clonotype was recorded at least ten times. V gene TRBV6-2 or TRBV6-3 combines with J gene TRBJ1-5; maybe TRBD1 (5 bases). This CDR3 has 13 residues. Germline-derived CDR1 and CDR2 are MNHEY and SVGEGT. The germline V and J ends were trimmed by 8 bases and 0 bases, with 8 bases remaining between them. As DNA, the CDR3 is TGTGCCAGCTGGGACCATAGCAATCAGCCCCAGCATTTT. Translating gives CASWDHSNQPQHF.

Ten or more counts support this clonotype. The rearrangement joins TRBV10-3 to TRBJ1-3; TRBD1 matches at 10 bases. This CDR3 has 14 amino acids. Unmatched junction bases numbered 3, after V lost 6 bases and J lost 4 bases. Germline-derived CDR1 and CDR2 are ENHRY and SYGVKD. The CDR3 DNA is TGTGCCATCAGCGGGACAGGGGACGGAAACACCATATATTTT. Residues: CAISGTGDGNTIYF.

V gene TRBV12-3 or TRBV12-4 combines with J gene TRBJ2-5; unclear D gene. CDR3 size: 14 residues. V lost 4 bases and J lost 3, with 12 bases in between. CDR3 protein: CASSSVGAEETQYF. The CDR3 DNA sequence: TGTGCCAGCAGTTCAGTTGGAGCAGAAGAGACCCAGTACTTC.

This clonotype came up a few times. In DNA, the CDR3 is TGTGCCAGCAGTGAAGGCAGTTACCAAGAGACCCAGTACTTC. This codes for CASSEGSYQETQYF. The rearrangement uses TRBV6-1 and TRBJ2-5; D gene uncertain. Germline V gene data show CDR1 as MNHNS and CDR2 as SASEGT. V lost 1 base, J lost 0 bases, and 6 bases lay in between. This CDR3 is built from 14 residues.

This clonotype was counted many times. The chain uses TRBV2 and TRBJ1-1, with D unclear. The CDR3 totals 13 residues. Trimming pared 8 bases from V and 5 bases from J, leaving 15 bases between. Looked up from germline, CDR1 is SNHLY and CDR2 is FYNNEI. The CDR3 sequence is CASSRRGRTEAFF. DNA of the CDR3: TGTGCCAGCTCTCGACGGGGAAGAACTGAAGCTTTCTTT.

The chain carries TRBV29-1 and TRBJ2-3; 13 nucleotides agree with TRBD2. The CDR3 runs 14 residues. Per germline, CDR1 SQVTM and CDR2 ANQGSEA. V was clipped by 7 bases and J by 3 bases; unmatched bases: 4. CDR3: CSAGLAGATDTQYF. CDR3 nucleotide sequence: TGCAGCGCCGGACTAGCGGGGGCAACAGATACGCAGTATTTT.

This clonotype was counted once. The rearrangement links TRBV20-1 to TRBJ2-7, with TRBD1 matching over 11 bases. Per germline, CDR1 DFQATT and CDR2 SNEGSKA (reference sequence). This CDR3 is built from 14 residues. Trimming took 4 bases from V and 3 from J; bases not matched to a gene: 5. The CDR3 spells CSATSGTGGYEQYF. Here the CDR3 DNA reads TGCAGTGCTACCTCCGGGACAGGGGGCTACGAGCAGTACTTC.

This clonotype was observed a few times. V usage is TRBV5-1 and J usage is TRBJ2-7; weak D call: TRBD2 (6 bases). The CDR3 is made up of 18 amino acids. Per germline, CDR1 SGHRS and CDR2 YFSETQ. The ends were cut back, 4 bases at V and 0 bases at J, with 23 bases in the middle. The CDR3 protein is CASSLREMRGISSYEQYF. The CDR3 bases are TGCGCCAGCAGCCTACGGGAGATGAGGGGAATAAGCTCCTACGAGCAGTACTTC.

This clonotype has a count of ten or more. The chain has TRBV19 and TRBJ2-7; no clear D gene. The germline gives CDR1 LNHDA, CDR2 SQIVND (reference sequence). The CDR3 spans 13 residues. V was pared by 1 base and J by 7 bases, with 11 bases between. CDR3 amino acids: CASSIGPDREQYF. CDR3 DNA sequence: TGTGCCAGTAGTATAGGACCGGACCGGGAGCAGTACTTC.

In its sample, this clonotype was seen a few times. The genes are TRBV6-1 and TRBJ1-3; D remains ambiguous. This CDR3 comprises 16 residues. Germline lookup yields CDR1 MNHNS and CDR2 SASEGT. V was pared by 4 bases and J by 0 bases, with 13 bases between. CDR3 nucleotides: TGTGCCAGCAGTGTCCGCGAGAGGAGCTCTGGAAACACCATATATTTT. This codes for CASSVRERSSGNTIYF.

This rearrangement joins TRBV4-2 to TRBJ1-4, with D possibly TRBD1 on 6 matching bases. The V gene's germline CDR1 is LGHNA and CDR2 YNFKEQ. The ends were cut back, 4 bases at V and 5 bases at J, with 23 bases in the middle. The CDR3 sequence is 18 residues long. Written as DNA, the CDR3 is TGTGCCAGCAGCCGCAGTTTTTTAGCGGGACACCGGAATGAAAAACTGTTTTTT. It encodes CASSRSFLAGHRNEKLFF.

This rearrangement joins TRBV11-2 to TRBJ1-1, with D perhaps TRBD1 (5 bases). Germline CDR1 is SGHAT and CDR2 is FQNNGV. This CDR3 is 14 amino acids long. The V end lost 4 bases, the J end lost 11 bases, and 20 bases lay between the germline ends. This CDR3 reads CASSSSLGQTAAFF. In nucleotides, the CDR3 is TGTGCCAGCAGCTCATCCTTGGGGCAAACGGCGGCTTTCTTT.

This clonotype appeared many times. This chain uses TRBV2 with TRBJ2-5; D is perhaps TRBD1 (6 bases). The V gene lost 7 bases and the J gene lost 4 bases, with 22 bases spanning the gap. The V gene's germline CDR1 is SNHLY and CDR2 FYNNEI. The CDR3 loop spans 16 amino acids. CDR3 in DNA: TGTGCCAGCAACGAGGGGGAGCAGGGGTATGGAGAGACCCAGTACTTC. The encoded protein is CASNEGEQGYGETQYF.

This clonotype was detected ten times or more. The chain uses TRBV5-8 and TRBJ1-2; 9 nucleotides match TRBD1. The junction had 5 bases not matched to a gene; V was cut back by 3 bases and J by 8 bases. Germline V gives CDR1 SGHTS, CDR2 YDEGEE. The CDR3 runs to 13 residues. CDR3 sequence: CASSWDRDEGYTF. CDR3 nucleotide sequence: TGTGCCAGCAGCTGGGACAGGGATGAAGGCTACACCTTC.

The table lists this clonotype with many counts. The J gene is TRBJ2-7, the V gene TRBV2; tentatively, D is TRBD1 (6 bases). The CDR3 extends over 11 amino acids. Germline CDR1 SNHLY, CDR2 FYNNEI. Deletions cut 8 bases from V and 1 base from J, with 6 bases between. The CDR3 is CASDRSYEQYF. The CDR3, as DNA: TGTGCCAGCGACAGGTCCTACGAGCAGTACTTC.

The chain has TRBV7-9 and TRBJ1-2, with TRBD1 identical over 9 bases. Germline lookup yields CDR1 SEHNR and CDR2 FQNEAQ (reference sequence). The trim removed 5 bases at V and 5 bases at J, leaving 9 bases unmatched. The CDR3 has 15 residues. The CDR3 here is CASSEGQGYSYGYTF. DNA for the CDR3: TGTGCCAGCAGCGAAGGACAGGGGTACTCGTATGGCTACACCTTC.

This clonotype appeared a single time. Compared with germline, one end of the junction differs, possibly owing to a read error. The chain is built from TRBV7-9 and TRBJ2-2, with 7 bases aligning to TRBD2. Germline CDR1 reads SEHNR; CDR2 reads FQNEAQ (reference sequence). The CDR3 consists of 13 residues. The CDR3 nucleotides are TGTGCCAGCAGCCAAAGCGGGGCCGGGGGGCTGTTTTTT. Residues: CASSQSGAGGLFF.

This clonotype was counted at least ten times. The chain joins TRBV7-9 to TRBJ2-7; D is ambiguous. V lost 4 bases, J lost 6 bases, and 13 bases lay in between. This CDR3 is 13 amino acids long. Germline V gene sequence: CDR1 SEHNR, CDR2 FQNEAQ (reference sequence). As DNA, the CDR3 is TGTGCCAGCAGCTACAGTGAGGTTAGCGAGCAGTACTTC. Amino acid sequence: CASSYSEVSEQYF.

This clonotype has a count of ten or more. CDR3 DNA sequence: TGTGCCAGCAGCTTCCGGGACAGGGGGCCTGGCTACACCTTC. This sequence encodes CASSFRDRGPGYTF. The J gene is TRBJ1-2, the V gene TRBV7-9, with 12 bases that match TRBD1. This CDR3 has 14 residues. Germline V gene sequence: CDR1 SEHNR, CDR2 FQNEAQ (reference sequence). V was clipped by 3 bases and J by 7 bases; unmatched bases: 3.